The clone carrying this TCR beta chain was seen just once. Some clones are missing from TCRdb's copy, which holds only in-frame ones; the method was immunoSEQ multiplex PCR. The sample consists of about 1.1 million clones, 70% to 80% of them appearing once. This entry comes from a study of shared clonotypes between healthy human individuals. The CDR3 consists of 14 residues. The V gene lost 9 bases and the J gene lost 5 bases, with 17 bases spanning the gap. In germline, CDR1 is LNHDA, CDR2 SQIVND (reference sequence). What was sequenced was memory CD4+ T cells from PBMCs. Stated subset: CD45RA-negative fraction. The clonotype comes from a man between 18 and 35 years old in good health. Some clones in this sample may be carry-over from other donors' samples. This chain joins TRBV19 and TRBJ1-5; D is undetermined. The CDR3 sequence is CASRGSRVDQPQHF. CDR3 nucleotide sequence: TGTGCCAGCCGCGGGTCGAGGGTGGATCAGCCCCAGCATTTT.